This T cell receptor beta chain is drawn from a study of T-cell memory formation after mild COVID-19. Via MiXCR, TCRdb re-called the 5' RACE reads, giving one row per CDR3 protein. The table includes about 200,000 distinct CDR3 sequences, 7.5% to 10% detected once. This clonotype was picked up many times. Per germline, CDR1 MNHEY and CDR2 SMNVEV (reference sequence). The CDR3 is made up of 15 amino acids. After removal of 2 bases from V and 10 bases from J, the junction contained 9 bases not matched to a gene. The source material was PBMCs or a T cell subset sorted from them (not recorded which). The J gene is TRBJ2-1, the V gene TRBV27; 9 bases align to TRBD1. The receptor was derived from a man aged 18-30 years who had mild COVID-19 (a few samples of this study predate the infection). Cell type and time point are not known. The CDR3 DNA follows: TGTGCCAGCAGTTTACGGGACAGGGAATTGGGCGAGCAGTTCTTC. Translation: CASSLRDRELGEQFF.